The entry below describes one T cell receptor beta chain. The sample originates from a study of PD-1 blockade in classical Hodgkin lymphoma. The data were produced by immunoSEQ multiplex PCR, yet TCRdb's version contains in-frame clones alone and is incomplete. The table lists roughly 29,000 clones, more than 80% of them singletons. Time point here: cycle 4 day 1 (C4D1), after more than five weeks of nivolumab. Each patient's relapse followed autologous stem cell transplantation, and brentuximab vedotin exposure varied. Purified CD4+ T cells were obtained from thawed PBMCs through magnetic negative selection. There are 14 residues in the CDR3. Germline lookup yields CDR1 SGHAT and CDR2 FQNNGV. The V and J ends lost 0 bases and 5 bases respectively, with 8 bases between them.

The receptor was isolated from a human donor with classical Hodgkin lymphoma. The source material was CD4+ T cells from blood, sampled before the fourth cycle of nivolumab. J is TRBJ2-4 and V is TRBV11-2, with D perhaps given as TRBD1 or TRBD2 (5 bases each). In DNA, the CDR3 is TGTGCCAGCAGCTTAGATGGGACCCAAAACATTCAGTACTTC. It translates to CASSLDGTQNIQYF.